This TCR beta chain was recorded in a study of T cell changes during pregnancy in multiple sclerosis. Assay used: immunoSEQ multiplex PCR; TCRdb lists only in-frame clones, some missing. The sample gives about 60,000 clones, 90% of which show up once; 6% to 7.5% is in the top ten. Per germline, CDR1 SQVTM and CDR2 ANQGSEA. The CDR3 has 12 amino acids. Trimming took 4 bases from V and 5 from J; bases not matched to a gene: 3. The material sequenced was peripheral blood, taken in the third trimester of pregnancy. The sequence was obtained from a female donor in good health, enrolled as a control in a pregnancy study. The chain uses TRBV29-1 and TRBJ2-3, with 7 bases that match TRBD2. The CDR3 DNA is TGCAGCGTTGGACTAGCAAAAGATACGCAGTATTTT. Its protein is CSVGLAKDTQYF.